Each of the 21 T cell receptor beta chains below was sequenced from the same sample in a study of T cell responses to AZD1222 COVID-19 vaccine. Measured with immunoSEQ multiplex PCR; TCRdb has only the in-frame clones, and not every one. The table includes some 140,000 clones, roughly nine tenths detected once. The input for sequencing was peripheral blood, taken on day 0 of AZD1222 vaccination. The source of these receptors is an adult in good health.

The rearrangement joins TRBV12-3 or TRBV12-4 to TRBJ1-1; D ambiguous. The CDR3 has 11 amino acids. V was clipped by 6 bases and J by 7 bases, with 9 bases between them. CDR3 protein: CASRGLGEAFF. DNA for the CDR3: TGTGCCAGCAGAGGGTTGGGTGAAGCTTTCTTT.

This sequence joins TRBV7-3 and TRBJ2-3; TRBD2 aligns across 7 bases. CDR1 is SGHTA and CDR2 is FQGTGA in the germline V gene. The CDR3 has 16 amino acids. The J segment lost 1 base and the V segment lost 0 bases, leaving 4 bases of the junction unmatched. The CDR3 region has the DNA TGTGCCAGCAGCTTAACTGGCGGGAGCGGCACAGATACGCAGTATTTT. This codes for CASSLTGGSGTDTQYF.

The chain has TRBV30 and TRBJ1-1; TRBD1 agrees at 7 bases. Germline V gives CDR1 GTSNPN, CDR2 SVGIG (reference sequence). V gave up 7 bases and J gave up 1 base; unmatched junction bases: 6. This CDR3 has 13 amino acids. The CDR3 DNA follows: TGTGCCTCAATGACAGGGAGGAACACTGAAGCTTTCTTT. The encoded protein is CASMTGRNTEAFF.

This chain connects TRBV6-5 to TRBJ1-1; D gene unclear. The CDR3 totals 13 residues. Looked up from germline, CDR1 is MNHEY and CDR2 is SVGAGI. Trimming removed 2 bases from V and 3 bases from J, with 7 bases in between. CDR3 bases: TGTGCCAGCAGTTACAGGGAATACACTGAAGCTTTCTTT. It translates to CASSYREYTEAFF.

The J gene is TRBJ2-7, the V gene TRBV19; 8 positions agree with TRBD1. CDR1 LNHDA and CDR2 SQIVND come from the germline V gene (reference sequence). J gave up 0 bases and V 1 base, and 2 bases lay outside the gene matches. The CDR3 contains 15 residues. DNA of the CDR3: TGTGCCAGTAGTATAGTACAGGGGGTCTCCTACGAGCAGTACTTC. It translates to CASSIVQGVSYEQYF.

This chain uses TRBV10-2 with TRBJ2-5, with unresolved D. Per the germline V gene, CDR1 is WSHSY and CDR2 is SAAADI. This CDR3 has 12 residues. V shed 3 bases and J shed 5 bases, with 7 bases lying between them. CDR3 sequence: CASSDRVETQYF. For the CDR3, the DNA is TGCGCCAGCAGTGACCGGGTGGAGACCCAGTACTTC.

This chain connects TRBV19 to TRBJ1-4; 7 nucleotides match TRBD1. The CDR3 has 15 amino acids. CDR1 LNHDA and CDR2 SQIVND come from the germline V gene (reference sequence). V lost 5 bases, J lost 5 bases, and 8 bases stayed unmatched. CDR3 region: CASSPGDSNNEKLFF. CDR3 nucleotide sequence: TGTGCCAGTAGTCCGGGGGACAGCAACAATGAAAAACTGTTTTTT.

V is TRBV5-1 and J is TRBJ1-1; D is perhaps TRBD1 (6 bases). Trimming removed 3 bases from V and 0 bases from J, with 21 bases in between. CDR1 and CDR2 (germline): SGHRS, YFSETQ. This CDR3 spans 18 amino acids. The CDR3 DNA reads as TGCGCCAGCAGCTCCCGTTTGGGGGGGCAGGGGATGAACACTGAAGCTTTCTTT. It is translated as CASSSRLGGQGMNTEAFF.

J is TRBJ1-1 and V is TRBV5-1; no clear D. CDR3 length: 13 residues. The V end lost 4 bases, the J end lost 10 bases, and 17 bases lay between the germline ends. The germline CDR1 and CDR2 sequences are SGHRS and YFSETQ. The CDR3 nucleotides read TGCGCCAGCAGCCGGGCCGGAGGGAACGTAGCTTTCTTT. This gives the protein CASSRAGGNVAFF.

The V call is TRBV7-9, the J call TRBJ2-4, with no clear D. The length of the CDR3 is 13 residues. Trimming shortened V by 2 bases and J by 12 bases, and 14 bases separated the two germline ends. From germline, CDR1 is SEHNR and CDR2 FQNEAQ (reference sequence). The CDR3 region is CASSLPSRTAQYF. CDR3 nucleotides: TGTGCCAGCAGCTTACCGTCACGGACGGCTCAGTACTTC.

The rearrangement uses TRBV6-5 and TRBJ1-4; weak D call: TRBD1 (6 bases). V was shortened by 6 bases and J by 4 bases, with 15 bases between the two germline ends. The CDR3 totals 15 residues. Per the germline V gene, CDR1 is MNHEY and CDR2 is SVGAGI. In DNA form, the CDR3 reads TGTGCCAGCAGCTCAACGAGGGGGGGTAATGAAAAACTGTTTTTT. Translating it yields CASSSTRGGNEKLFF.

The chain uses TRBV7-9 and TRBJ1-1; maybe TRBD1 (6 bases). V shed 5 bases and J shed 2 bases, with 15 bases lying between them. The CDR3 has 15 amino acids. Germline V gene data show CDR1 as SEHNR and CDR2 as FQNEAQ (reference sequence). As DNA, the CDR3 is TGTGCCAGCAGCCCTCTTCAGGGGATTAACACTGAAGCTTTCTTT. Protein product: CASSPLQGINTEAFF.

The CDR3 coding sequence is TGTGCCACCAGTGGTTCAGGGGGGAACCATGAGCAGTTCTTC. Encoded protein: CATSGSGGNHEQFF. V and J are TRBV24-1 and TRBJ2-1; weak D call: TRBD1 (7 bases). In germline, CDR1 is KGHDR, CDR2 SFDVKD. This CDR3 has 14 residues. The V end was cut by 5 bases, the J end by 8 bases, with 15 bases between.

This chain links TRBV5-1 with TRBJ2-5; D gene uncertain. CDR3 length: 13 residues. V shed 2 bases and J shed 1 base, with 6 bases lying between them. Germline CDR1 SGHRS, CDR2 YFSETQ. The CDR3 coding sequence is TGCGCCAGCAGCTTAAAAGTCCAAGAGACCCAGTACTTC. It yields the protein CASSLKVQETQYF.

The chain links TRBV24-1 to TRBJ2-5; tentative D call: TRBD1 (5 bases). Between the trimmed V and J ends, which lost 4 bases and 0 bases, there was a span of 8 bases. The CDR3 is 14 residues long. Germline lookup yields CDR1 KGHDR and CDR2 SFDVKD. CDR3 sequence (DNA): TGTGCCACCAGTGACGACAGCAACCAAGAGACCCAGTACTTC. Its translation: CATSDDSNQETQYF.

This clone was observed once. The rearrangement joins TRBV4-1 to TRBJ1-2; D not resolved. Looked up from germline, CDR1 is MGHRA and CDR2 is YSYEKL. The CDR3 has 15 amino acids. V gave up 2 bases and J gave up 2 bases, with 12 bases separating them. For the CDR3, the DNA is TGCGCCAGCAGCCAACCCCATTCCACCAACTATGGCTACACCTTC. It is translated as CASSQPHSTNYGYTF.

This clone occurred once. This chain links TRBV19 with TRBJ2-2; 8 nucleotides agree with TRBD1. Germline lookup yields CDR1 LNHDA and CDR2 SQIVND (reference sequence). The CDR3 covers 14 residues. Trimming at V came to 9 bases and at J to 7 bases, leaving 10 bases not matched to a gene. The CDR3 protein is CASRTGTGNGELFF. The DNA for the CDR3 is TGTGCCAGCAGAACCGGGACAGGAAACGGGGAGCTGTTTTTT. Full variable domain (missing parts from reference TRBV19 and TRBJ2-2): DGGITQSPKYLFRKEGQNVTLSCEQNLNHDAMYWYRQDPGQGLRLIYYSQIVNDFQKGDIAEGYSVSREKKESFPLTVTSAQKNPTAFYLCASRTGTGNGELFFGEGSRLTVL.

The CDR3 nucleotides read TGTGCCAGCAGCTTAGGGGACAGCCCCCCCTACAATGAGCAGTTCTTC. Amino acid sequence: CASSLGDSPPYNEQFF. The chain has TRBV5-6 and TRBJ2-1, with TRBD1 matching 7 bases. The CDR3 loop spans 16 amino acids. Germline V gives CDR1 SGHDT, CDR2 YYEEEE. The V segment lost 2 bases and the J segment 2 bases; nucleotides outside the gene matches: 7.

This chain links TRBV7-8 with TRBJ2-1, with 12 nucleotides matching TRBD2. The V segment lost 0 bases and the J segment 8 bases; nucleotides outside the gene matches: 5. Germline CDR1 is SGHVS and CDR2 is FQNEAQ. This CDR3 has 16 residues. The chain's CDR3 is CASSLASSGRAHEQFF. For the CDR3, the DNA is TGTGCCAGCAGCTTAGCGTCTAGCGGGAGGGCCCATGAGCAGTTCTTC.

The V call is TRBV19, the J call TRBJ1-1, with TRBD1 identical over 9 bases. From germline, CDR1 is LNHDA and CDR2 SQIVND (reference sequence). The CDR3 sequence is 16 residues long. J gave up 1 base and V 1 base, and 4 bases lay outside the gene matches. In nucleotides, the CDR3 is TGTGCCAGTAGTATAGGTCGGACAGGGGCGAACACTGAAGCTTTCTTT. It translates to CASSIGRTGANTEAFF.

The J gene is TRBJ2-3, the V gene TRBV5-4; D possibly corresponds to TRBD2 (5 bases). Germline CDR1 SGHNT, CDR2 YYREEE (reference sequence). V lost 0 bases and J lost 0, with 8 bases in between. There are 15 residues in the CDR3. The CDR3 loop reads CASSLVQRSTDTQYF. CDR3 in DNA: TGTGCCAGCAGCTTGGTACAGCGGAGCACAGATACGCAGTATTTT.